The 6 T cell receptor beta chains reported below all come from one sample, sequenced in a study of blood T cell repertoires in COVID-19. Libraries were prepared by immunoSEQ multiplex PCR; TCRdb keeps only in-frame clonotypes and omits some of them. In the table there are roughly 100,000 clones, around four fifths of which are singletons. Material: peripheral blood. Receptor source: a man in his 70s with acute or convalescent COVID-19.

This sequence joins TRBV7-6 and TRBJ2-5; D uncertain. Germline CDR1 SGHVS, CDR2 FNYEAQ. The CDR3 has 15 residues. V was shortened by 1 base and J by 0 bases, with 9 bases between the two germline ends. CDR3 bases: TGTGCCAGCAGCTTAGGACAAGGATACCAAGAGACCCAGTACTTC. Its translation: CASSLGQGYQETQYF.

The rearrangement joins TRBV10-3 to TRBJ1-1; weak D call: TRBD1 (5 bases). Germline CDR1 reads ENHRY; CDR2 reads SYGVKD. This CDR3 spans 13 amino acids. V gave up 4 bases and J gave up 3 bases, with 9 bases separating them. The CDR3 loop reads CAISGLGDTEAFF. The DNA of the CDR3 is TGTGCCATCAGTGGCTTAGGGGACACTGAAGCTTTCTTT.

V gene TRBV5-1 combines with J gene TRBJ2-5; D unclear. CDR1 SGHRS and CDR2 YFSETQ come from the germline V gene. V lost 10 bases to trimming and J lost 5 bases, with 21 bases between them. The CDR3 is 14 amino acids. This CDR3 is CACKPAPFGETQYF. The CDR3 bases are TGCGCCTGTAAGCCGGCACCTTTCGGGGAGACCCAGTACTTC.

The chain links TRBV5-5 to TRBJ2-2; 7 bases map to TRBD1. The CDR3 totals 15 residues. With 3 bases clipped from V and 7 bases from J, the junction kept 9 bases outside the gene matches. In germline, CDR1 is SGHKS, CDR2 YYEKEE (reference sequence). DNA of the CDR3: TGTGCCAGCAGCTCAGACAGGGTACTGGGCGGGGAGCTGTTTTTT. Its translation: CASSSDRVLGGELFF.

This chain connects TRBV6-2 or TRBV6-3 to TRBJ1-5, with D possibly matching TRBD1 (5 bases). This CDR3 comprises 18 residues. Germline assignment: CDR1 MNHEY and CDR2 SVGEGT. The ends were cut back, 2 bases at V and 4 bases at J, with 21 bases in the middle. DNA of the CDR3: TGTGCCAGCAGTTACGTTACAGGTTTGGGCAGAATTAATCAGCCCCAGCATTTT. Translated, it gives CASSYVTGLGRINQPQHF.

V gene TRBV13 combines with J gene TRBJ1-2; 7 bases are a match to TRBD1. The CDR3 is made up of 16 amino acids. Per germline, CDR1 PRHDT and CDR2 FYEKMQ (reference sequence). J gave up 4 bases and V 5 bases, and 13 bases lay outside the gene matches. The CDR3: CASSGWDRKEVYGYTF. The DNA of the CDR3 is TGTGCCAGCAGCGGGTGGGACAGAAAGGAAGTCTATGGCTACACCTTC.